The T cell receptor (beta chain) under discussion was sequenced for a study of cytomegalovirus exposure and HLA in healthy donors. The PCR employed 60 Vbeta primers together with 13 Jbeta primers. Sequencing used immunoSEQ multiplex PCR; TCRdb keeps in-frame clones, though not all of them. The sample lists 170,000 or so clones; 60% to 85% were seen once. Regarding this clone: What it recognizes is unknown.

Broader study findings: In a later analysis, TCR beta V- and J-gene trimming showed a link to a missense DCLRE1C variant.

The length of the CDR3 is 15 residues. In germline, CDR1 is LNHDA, CDR2 SQIVND (reference sequence). V lost 4 bases and J 3 bases, leaving 16 bases between the germline ends. This clonotype was sampled from a woman between 50 and 59 years old in good health and CMV-seropositive. Material: PBMCs. The J gene is TRBJ2-7, the V gene TRBV19; D possibly corresponds to TRBD2 (6 bases). The CDR3 reads CASSTGVGHLYEQYF. The DNA for the CDR3 is TGTGCCAGTAGTACGGGAGTCGGACACCTCTACGAGCAGTACTTC.